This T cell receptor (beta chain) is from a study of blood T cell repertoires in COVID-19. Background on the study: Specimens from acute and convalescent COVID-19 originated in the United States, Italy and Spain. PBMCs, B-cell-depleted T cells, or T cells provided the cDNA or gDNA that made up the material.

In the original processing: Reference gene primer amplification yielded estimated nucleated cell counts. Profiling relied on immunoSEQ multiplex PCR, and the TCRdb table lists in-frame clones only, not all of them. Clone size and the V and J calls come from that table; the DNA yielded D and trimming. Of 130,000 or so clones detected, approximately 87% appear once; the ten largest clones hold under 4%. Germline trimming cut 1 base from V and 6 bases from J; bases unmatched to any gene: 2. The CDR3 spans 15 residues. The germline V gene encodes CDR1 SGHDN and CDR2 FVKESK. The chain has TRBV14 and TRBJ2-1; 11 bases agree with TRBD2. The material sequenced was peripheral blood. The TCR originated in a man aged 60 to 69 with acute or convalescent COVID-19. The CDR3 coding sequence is TGTGCCAGCAGCCAAGGTCTAGCGGGGGGCAATGAGCAGTTCTTC. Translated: CASSQGLAGGNEQFF.